This T cell receptor (beta chain) is from a study of Graves' ophthalmopathy and Graves' hyperthyroidism. The sample holds many counts of this clonotype. Its antigen remains unknown. Study-level findings and limits: Between ophthalmopathy and stable hyperthyroidism, a 13-signature model drew a separation with nearly 90% sensitivity and approximately 79% specificity.

Lactation, pregnancy, uncontrolled infections and other autoimmune diseases were all grounds for excluding patients. Diagnoses were established from clinical symptoms, serum thyroxine, TRAb, thyroid ultrasound and orbital computed tomography. Using RNA transcripts, the TCR beta CDR3 regions were amplified. HTBI primers served in a first-round RT-PCR, which a second-round multiplex PCR followed. TCRdb recomputed calls from the multiplex PCR reads with MiXCR, one row per CDR3 protein. Of around 600,000 distinct CDR3 sequences in the sample, about two fifths were seen once. The sequence was obtained from an adult man with Graves' ophthalmopathy. Sequencing was done on a sample of peripheral blood.

CDR3 in amino acids: CASSPRTGVDQPQHF. In DNA, the CDR3 is TGTGCCAGCAGTCCCAGGACAGGGGTAGATCAGCCCCAGCATTTT. The chain carries TRBV12-3 or TRBV12-4 and TRBJ1-5; TRBD1 matches 9 bases. After removal of 5 bases from V and 5 bases from J, the junction contained 7 bases not matched to a gene. The CDR3 contains 15 residues.